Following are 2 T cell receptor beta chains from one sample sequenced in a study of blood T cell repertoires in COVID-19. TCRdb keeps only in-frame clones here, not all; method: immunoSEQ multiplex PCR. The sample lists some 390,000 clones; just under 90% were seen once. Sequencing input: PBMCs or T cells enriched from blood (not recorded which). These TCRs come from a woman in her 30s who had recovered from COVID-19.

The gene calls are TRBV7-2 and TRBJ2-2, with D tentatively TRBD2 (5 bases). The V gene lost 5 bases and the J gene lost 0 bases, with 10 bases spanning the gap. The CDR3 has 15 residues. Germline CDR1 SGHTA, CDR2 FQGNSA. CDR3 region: CASSPLAANTGELFF. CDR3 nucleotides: TGTGCCAGCAGCCCCCTAGCTGCGAACACCGGGGAGCTGTTTTTT.

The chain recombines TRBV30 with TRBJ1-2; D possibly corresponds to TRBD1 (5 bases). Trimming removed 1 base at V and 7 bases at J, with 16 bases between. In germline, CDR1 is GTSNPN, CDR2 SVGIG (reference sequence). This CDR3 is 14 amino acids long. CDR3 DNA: TGTGCCTGGAGTGGAAACTGGGGTAGGGGTGGCTACACCTTC. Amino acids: CAWSGNWGRGGYTF.